These 13 T cell receptor beta chains were all obtained from the same sample, sequenced in a study of early T cells in non-severe SARS-CoV-2 infection. Via MiXCR, TCRdb re-called the 5' RACE reads, giving one row per CDR3 protein. The table has around 58,000 distinct CDR3 sequences, about 8% seen once. Sequencing was performed on whole blood, taken at baseline. These receptors came from an adult who was a healthcare worker with PCR-confirmed SARS-CoV-2 infection or an uninfected control (not recorded which).

In this sample, this clonotype turned up many times. V gene TRBV3-1 combines with J gene TRBJ2-3; 7 bases fit TRBD1. Germline values: CDR1 LGHDT, CDR2 YNNKEL (reference sequence). Trimming took 5 bases from V and 4 from J; bases not matched to a gene: 9. CDR3 size: 15 residues. The CDR3 reads CASSARQGRADTQYF. The CDR3 DNA reads TGTGCCAGCAGCGCGCGACAGGGTAGAGCAGATACGCAGTATTTT.

This clonotype was counted many times. This CDR3 is CATSRDFRESYNEQFF. DNA for the CDR3: TGTGCCACCAGCAGAGATTTCAGGGAATCCTACAATGAGCAGTTCTTC. The chain recombines TRBV15 with TRBJ2-1; possibly TRBD1 for D (5 bases). V was cut by 0 bases and J by 1 base, with 10 bases left in between. Germline-derived CDR1 and CDR2 are LNHNV and YYDKDF (reference sequence). This CDR3 has 16 amino acids. Full variable domain (outside the CDR3, taken from reference TRBV15 and TRBJ2-1): DAMVIQNPRYQVTQFGKPVTLSCSQTLNHNVMYWYQQKSSQAPKLLFHYYDKDFNNEADTPDNFQSRRPNTSFCFLDIRSPGLGDTAMYLCATSRDFRESYNEQFFGPGTRLTVL.

In this sample, this clonotype turned up many times. This sequence joins TRBV12-3 or TRBV12-4 and TRBJ2-1; 8 bases fit TRBD2. This CDR3 region has 14 residues. V shed 4 bases and J 4 bases; nucleotides not matched to a gene: 3. The CDR3 region is CASSSGLEYNEQFF. In DNA, the CDR3 is TGTGCCAGCAGTTCGGGACTAGAGTACAATGAGCAGTTCTTC.

This clonotype was recorded a few times. The rearrangement uses TRBV6-5 and TRBJ2-5; tentatively, D is TRBD2 (6 bases). Trimming shortened V by 4 bases and J by 1 base, and 10 bases separated the two germline ends. The CDR3 is made up of 14 amino acids. The germline V gene has CDR1 MNHEY and CDR2 SVGAGI. The CDR3 here is CASSFAGLQETQYF. The CDR3 region has the DNA TGTGCCAGCAGTTTCGCGGGACTCCAAGAGACCCAGTACTTC.

This clonotype was recorded a few times. The chain combines TRBV20-1 with TRBJ2-1, with D hard to call. There are 16 residues in the CDR3. CDR1 DFQATT and CDR2 SNEGSKA come from the germline V gene (reference sequence). Trimming removed 3 bases from V and 2 bases from J, with 17 bases in between. CDR3: CSASIGSQLPYNEQFF. The DNA of the CDR3 is TGCAGTGCTAGCATCGGCTCACAGCTCCCCTACAATGAGCAGTTCTTC.

The V and J genes are TRBV7-2 and TRBJ2-2; possibly TRBD1 for D (6 bases). Per germline, CDR1 SGHTA and CDR2 FQGNSA. The CDR3 has 16 amino acids. V shed 5 bases and J shed 4 bases, with 17 bases lying between them. This CDR3 is CASSRRGGDVTGELFF. CDR3 sequence (DNA): TGTGCCAGCAGCCGTCGAGGGGGTGACGTCACCGGGGAGCTGTTTTTT.

This sequence joins TRBV6-4 and TRBJ2-1; 8 bases map to TRBD2. J was trimmed by 4 bases and V by 1 base; bases with no gene match: 6. There are 16 residues in the CDR3. The V gene's germline CDR1 is MRHNA and CDR2 SNTAGT. Written as DNA, the CDR3 is TGTGCCAGCAGTGACTTCTTAACTAGCGGATACAATGAGCAGTTCTTC. It translates to CASSDFLTSGYNEQFF.

In its sample, this clonotype was seen many times. The chain uses TRBV7-2 and TRBJ2-1; D is ambiguous. V lost 4 bases, J lost 0 bases, and 16 bases lay in between. Looked up from germline, CDR1 is SGHTA and CDR2 is FQGNSA. The CDR3 sequence is 17 residues long. The CDR3 region has the DNA TGTGCCAGCAGCTCTACGTGGGGTGCCACCTCCTACAATGAGCAGTTCTTC. Its translation is CASSSTWGATSYNEQFF. Complete variable domain (other parts from reference TRBV7-2 and TRBJ2-1): GAGVSQSPSNKVTEKGKDVELRCDPISGHTALYWYRQSLGQGLEFLIYFQGNSAPDKSGLPSDRFSAERTGGSVSTLTIQRTQQEDSAVYLCASSSTWGATSYNEQFFGPGTRLTVL.

This sequence joins TRBV29-1 and TRBJ2-7, with D unresolved. V shed 1 base and J shed 2 bases, with 9 bases lying between them. This CDR3 spans 13 amino acids. CDR1 is SQVTM and CDR2 is ANQGSEA in the germline V gene. CDR3 loop: CSVEAEIPYEQYF. Here the CDR3 DNA reads TGCAGCGTTGAAGCAGAGATCCCCTACGAGCAGTACTTC.

This clonotype was recorded many times. The chain uses TRBV6-4 and TRBJ2-3; 7 bases align to TRBD1. The CDR3 sequence is 14 residues long. With 3 bases clipped from V and 2 bases from J, the junction kept 2 bases outside the gene matches. From germline, CDR1 is MRHNA and CDR2 SNTAGT. CDR3 DNA: TGTGCCAGCAGTGAGACAGGGAACACAGATACGCAGTATTTT. It yields the protein CASSETGNTDTQYF.

The chain is built from TRBV18 and TRBJ1-6; D ambiguous. The germline V gene has CDR1 KGHSH and CDR2 LQKENI. This CDR3 region has 12 residues. The germline V and J ends were trimmed by 6 bases and 9 bases, with 9 bases remaining between them. The CDR3 DNA reads TGTGCCAGCTCCCCCGCCGGTTCACCCCTCCACTTT. Protein: CASSPAGSPLHF. Combining the CDR3 with reference TRBV18 and TRBJ1-6 gives the whole variable domain NAGVMQNPRHLVRRRGQEARLRCSPMKGHSHVYWYRQLPEEGLKFMVYLQKENIIDESGMPKERFSAEFPKEGPSILRIQQVVRGDSAAYFCASSPAGSPLHFGNGTRLTVT.

In its sample, this clonotype was seen many times. This rearrangement joins TRBV5-1 to TRBJ2-5; no clear D. The CDR3 loop spans 12 amino acids. The V end was cut by 0 bases, the J end by 1 base, with 1 base between. The germline V gene has CDR1 SGHRS and CDR2 YFSETQ. CDR3: CASSLAQETQYF. The CDR3, as DNA: TGCGCCAGCAGCTTGGCCCAAGAGACCCAGTACTTC.

This sequence joins TRBV12-3 or TRBV12-4 and TRBJ1-1; perhaps TRBD1 as D (6 bases). Deletions cut 3 bases from V and 8 bases from J, with 10 bases between. The CDR3 has 12 amino acids. The CDR3 bases are TGTGCCAGCAGTTTCATAGGGGGAGAAGCTTTCTTT. This gives the protein CASSFIGGEAFF.